One T cell receptor (beta chain) is described in this entry. In the study's own analysis: Estimation of nucleated cell counts was performed using reference gene primer amplification. The table came from immunoSEQ multiplex PCR; TCRdb's copy has only in-frame clones and leaves some out. From that table come the V and J calls and clone size; the DNA was used to work out D and trimming. In the table there are approximately 300,000 clones, about 87% of which are singletons. The sample belongs to a study of blood T cell repertoires in COVID-19. For the study at large: Researchers got acute and convalescent COVID-19 samples from the United States, Italy and Spain.

The CDR3 runs 13 residues. V was pared by 5 bases and J by 4 bases, with 3 bases of the junction left unmatched. CDR1 and CDR2 (germline): SEHNR, FQNEAQ (reference sequence). Sample: peripheral blood. The chain has TRBV7-9 and TRBJ1-1; 8 nucleotides line up with TRBD1. This clonotype was obtained from a woman between 35 and 50 years old with acute or convalescent COVID-19. In DNA, the CDR3 is TGTGCCAGCAGCCCAACAGGGGGCACTGAAGCTTTCTTT. Protein sequence: CASSPTGGTEAFF.